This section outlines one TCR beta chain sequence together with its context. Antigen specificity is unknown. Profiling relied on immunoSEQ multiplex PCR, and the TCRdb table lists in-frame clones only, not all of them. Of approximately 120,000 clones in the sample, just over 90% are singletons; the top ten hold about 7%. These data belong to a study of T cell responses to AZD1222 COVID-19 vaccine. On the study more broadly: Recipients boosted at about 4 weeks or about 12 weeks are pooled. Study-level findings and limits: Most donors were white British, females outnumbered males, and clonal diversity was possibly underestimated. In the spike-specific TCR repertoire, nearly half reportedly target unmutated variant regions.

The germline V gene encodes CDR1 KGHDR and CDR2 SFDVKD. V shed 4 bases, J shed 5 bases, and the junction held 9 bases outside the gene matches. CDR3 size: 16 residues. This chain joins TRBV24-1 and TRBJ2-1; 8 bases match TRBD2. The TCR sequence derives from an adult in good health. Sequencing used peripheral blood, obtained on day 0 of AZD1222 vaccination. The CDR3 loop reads CATSDLAGGNNNEQFF. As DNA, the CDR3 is TGTGCCACCAGTGACCTAGCGGGCGGAAACAACAATGAGCAGTTCTTC.